This T cell receptor beta chain was documented in a study of identical twins. Study findings and constraints: With abundant cord blood beta clonotypes, insertions were fewer; memory repertoires showed no such pattern. Sequences that were beta out-of-frame showed weaker excess twin sharing. Partial confounding of zero-insertion analyses by invariant MAIT and iNKT cells was possible.

Concerning this clonotype: The antigen remains unidentified.

TCRdb re-called the 5' RACE reads through MiXCR, storing one row per CDR3 protein. Altogether 1.5 million to 2 million distinct CDR3 sequences are present, roughly a third being singletons, with the ten largest covering more than 0.25%. The sample was cord blood. The TCR originated in a newborn girl in good health.

As DNA, the CDR3 is TGCGCCAGCAGCTTCGGACTAGCGGGAGAGGGGGATACGCAGTATTTT. It codes for CASSFGLAGEGDTQYF. This chain uses TRBV5-1 with TRBJ2-3, with 13 bases matching TRBD2. Germline CDR1 reads SGHRS; CDR2 reads YFSETQ. The junction had 6 bases not matched to a gene; V was cut back by 2 bases and J by 6 bases. The CDR3 totals 16 residues.